These 3 T cell receptor beta chains were all obtained from the same sample, sequenced in a study of CD8+CD57+ T cells in acquired aplastic anemia. Template material for TCR beta VDJ and CDR3 profiling consisted of genomic DNA. TCRdb passed the reads through MiXCR, listing each CDR3 protein once. This sample has roughly 300,000 distinct CDR3 sequences; around three fifths occur once, and the top ten carry 6.5% to 10%. The sequenced sample consisted of sorted CD4+, CD8+, or CD8+CD57+ T cells (not recorded which) from PBMCs. The receptors here all came from a human donor with severe aplastic anemia or a healthy control (not recorded which).

J is TRBJ2-3 and V is TRBV24-1; 12 bases fit TRBD1. This CDR3 contains 16 residues. V shed 6 bases and J 6 bases; nucleotides not matched to a gene: 9. Germline lookup yields CDR1 KGHDR and CDR2 SFDVKD. The CDR3 sequence is CATSMGQGAITDTQYF. DNA for the CDR3: TGTGCCACCAGTATGGGACAGGGGGCTATCACGGATACGCAGTATTTT.

The chain employs TRBV19 and TRBJ2-7; D may be TRBD1 or TRBD2 (6 bases each). CDR3 length equals 14 residues. V was cut by 1 base and J by 4 bases, with 11 bases left in between. CDR1 and CDR2 from the germline V gene are LNHDA and SQIVND (reference sequence). The CDR3 loop reads CASSIGGAKYEQYF. CDR3 bases: TGTGCCAGTAGTATAGGGGGGGCGAAATACGAGCAGTACTTC.

This clonotype was counted once. This sequence joins TRBV19 and TRBJ1-6; 10 bases fit TRBD1. The CDR3 has 14 residues. Germline lookup yields CDR1 LNHDA and CDR2 SQIVND (reference sequence). The trim removed 4 bases at V and 14 bases at J, leaving 8 bases unmatched. As DNA, the CDR3 is TGTGCCAGTAGTACAGGGACAGGGGTCCCCGCCCTCCACTTT. This gives the protein CASSTGTGVPALHF.